Below are 17 T cell receptor beta chains sequenced from a single sample in a study of response to subunit inactivated influenza vaccine. TCRdb re-called the RT-PCR reads through MiXCR, storing one row per CDR3 protein. The repertoire holds hundreds of thousands of distinct CDR3 sequences, with about 25% as singletons. The starting material was CD4+ T cells sorted from PBMCs, obtained about 5 days after vaccination. Every receptor here comes from a man over 45 who received an inactivated influenza vaccine.

This clonotype occurred many times. The chain couples TRBV4-3 to TRBJ1-2, with 8 bases lining up with TRBD1. This CDR3 region has 14 residues. Germline assignment: CDR1 LGHNA and CDR2 YSLEER. The V gene end was trimmed by 8 bases and the J gene end by 2 bases; junction bases not matched to a gene: 7. DNA for the CDR3: TGCGCCAGCCGCGACAGGGGCGGAAACTATGGCTACACCTTC. Its translation is CASRDRGGNYGYTF.

The V and J genes are TRBV5-6 and TRBJ2-2, with 9 bases lining up with TRBD2. Germline loops: CDR1 SGHDT, CDR2 YYEEEE. The CDR3 contains 16 residues. J gave up 6 bases and V 4 bases, and 10 bases lay outside the gene matches. CDR3 nucleotide sequence: TGTGCCAGCAGCCACGGGGCGGGGGGGTTGTCCGGGGAGCTGTTTTTT. Protein sequence: CASSHGAGGLSGELFF.

This chain links TRBV12-3 or TRBV12-4 with TRBJ1-5, with D unresolved. V was trimmed by 6 bases and J by 3 bases, leaving 21 bases between them. CDR3 length: 17 amino acids. The CDR3 loop is CASRAGVGQDFNQPQHF. CDR3 in DNA: TGTGCCAGCAGGGCAGGAGTAGGGCAGGACTTCAATCAGCCCCAGCATTTT.

This chain connects TRBV4-3 to TRBJ2-7; D is possibly TRBD2 (5 bases). Germline-derived CDR1 and CDR2 are LGHNA and YSLEER. The CDR3 consists of 17 residues. V was shortened by 1 base and J by 4 bases, with 20 bases between the two germline ends. DNA of the CDR3: TGCGCCAGCAGCCAAGCCCTCGTGGTAGCGCGAGGGTACGAGCAGTACTTC. Translation: CASSQALVVARGYEQYF.

This clonotype turned up a few times. This sequence joins TRBV5-1 and TRBJ2-5; weak D call: TRBD1 (6 bases). The CDR3 spans 13 residues. The V and J ends lost 4 bases and 12 bases respectively, with 19 bases between them. Germline V lookup: CDR1 SGHRS, CDR2 YFSETQ. CDR3 sequence: CASSLDFLGAEYF. CDR3 coding DNA: TGCGCCAGCAGCCTGGACTTCCTGGGGGCGGAGTACTTC.

The chain couples TRBV5-1 to TRBJ2-3; a weak D match, TRBD2 (7 bases). This CDR3 is 16 amino acids long. V lost 0 bases, J lost 2 bases, and 13 bases lay in between. Per germline, CDR1 SGHRS and CDR2 YFSETQ. The CDR3 loop is CASSLARGALTDTQYF. The CDR3 region has the DNA TGCGCCAGCAGCTTGGCCCGGGGGGCTCTCACAGATACGCAGTATTTT.

This clonotype was seen a handful of times. The junction does not match germline at one end; this may be a read error. The chain carries TRBV7-7 and TRBJ2-2; D perhaps matches TRBD2 (6 bases). CDR1 is SSHAT and CDR2 is FNYEAQ in the germline V gene (reference sequence). CDR3 length equals 15 residues. The CDR3 DNA sequence: TGTGCTAGCAGCTCCAACATGGGGGGCACCGGGGAGCTGTTTTTT. It is translated as CASSSNMGGTGELFF.

This chain connects TRBV21-1 to TRBJ2-1; no check of the table's D call, TRBD2, against the DNA was made. TRBV21-1 is marked as a pseudogene. This CDR3 spans 18 amino acids. The CDR3 DNA follows: TGTGCCAGCAGCAGGAGGGGGGCTAGCGGGAGGCCCTGGGAGGAGCAGTTCTTC. Amino acids: CASSRRGASGRPWEEQFF.

Only a few counts were recorded for this clonotype. The V and J genes are TRBV6-1 and TRBJ2-7; D perhaps matches TRBD1 (6 bases). V was cut by 5 bases and J by 0 bases, with 11 bases left in between. This CDR3 is built from 14 residues. The germline gives CDR1 MNHNS, CDR2 SASEGT. CDR3 loop: CASSKTGPSYEQYF. Written as DNA, the CDR3 is TGTGCCAGCAGTAAGACAGGTCCCTCCTACGAGCAGTACTTC.

This chain uses TRBV6-1 with TRBJ2-2; 9 bases match TRBD1. This CDR3 is built from 14 residues. Germline CDR1 and CDR2: MNHNS and SASEGT. Losses at the gene ends were 8 bases for V and 2 bases for J; bases not matched to a gene: 3. The CDR3: CASRQGVNTGELFF. The CDR3 DNA follows: TGTGCCAGCCGACAGGGGGTAAACACCGGGGAGCTGTTTTTT.

V usage is TRBV2 and J usage is TRBJ2-7, with TRBD2 matching over 10 bases. The V and J ends lost 8 bases and 4 bases, in that order; junction bases with no gene match: 11. Germline V CDR1 and CDR2: SNHLY, FYNNEI. The CDR3 runs 15 residues. The chain's CDR3 is CASLRRSGGLYEQYF. In nucleotides, the CDR3 is TGTGCCAGCCTGAGGCGTAGCGGGGGGCTATACGAGCAGTACTTC.

This chain uses TRBV7-2 with TRBJ2-3, with D hard to call. There are 12 residues in the CDR3. The germline CDR1 and CDR2 sequences are SGHTA and FQGNSA. V was trimmed by 2 bases and J by 7 bases, leaving 7 bases between them. The CDR3 nucleotides read TGTGCCAGCAGCTTACTCCGATATACGCAGTATTTT. Its protein is CASSLLRYTQYF.

The rearrangement joins TRBV6-2 or TRBV6-3 to TRBJ2-1; maybe TRBD1 (6 bases). The CDR3 covers 14 residues. From germline, CDR1 is MNHEY and CDR2 SVGEGT. V was trimmed by 2 bases and J by 3 bases, leaving 8 bases between them. The CDR3 loop is CASSYRGSYNEQFF. The CDR3 DNA is TGTGCCAGCAGTTACAGGGGGAGCTACAATGAGCAGTTCTTC.

This clonotype was observed a few times. This chain links TRBV20-1 with TRBJ2-3; a possible D gene is TRBD1 (6 bases). Per germline, CDR1 DFQATT and CDR2 SNEGSKA (reference sequence). The CDR3 spans 13 residues. V was trimmed by 6 bases and J by 2 bases, leaving 12 bases between them. The CDR3 DNA is TGCAGTGCCCCGACAGGATACACAGATACGCAGTATTTT. This encodes CSAPTGYTDTQYF.

The chain is built from TRBV30 and TRBJ2-2, with 12 bases fitting TRBD2. Germline V gene data show CDR1 as GTSNPN and CDR2 as SVGIG (reference sequence). The V segment lost 5 bases and the J segment 2 bases; nucleotides outside the gene matches: 6. The CDR3 is 16 amino acids. This chain's CDR3 is CAWATSGSGNTGELFF. DNA of the CDR3: TGTGCCTGGGCGACTAGCGGGAGTGGTAACACCGGGGAGCTGTTTTTT.

The gene calls are TRBV5-1 and TRBJ2-2; a possible D gene is TRBD2 (5 bases). CDR1 and CDR2 from the germline V gene are SGHRS and YFSETQ. The CDR3 has 15 amino acids. With 5 bases removed from V and 6 bases from J, the gap between germline ends came to 17 bases. CDR3 region: CASRNSEGRAGELFF. DNA of the CDR3: TGCGCCAGCAGGAATTCCGAGGGTCGCGCCGGGGAGCTGTTTTTT.

V and J are TRBV12-3 or TRBV12-4 and TRBJ1-6; TRBD1 is a possible D gene (6 bases). This CDR3 region has 14 residues. V was pared by 3 bases and J by 7 bases, with 10 bases between. CDR3 protein: CASSFGGANSPLHF. The CDR3 DNA sequence: TGTGCCAGCAGTTTTGGGGGGGCCAATTCACCCCTCCACTTT.